Presented here are 30 T cell receptor beta chains from one specimen sequenced in a study of T cell responses to AZD1222 COVID-19 vaccine. TCRdb's table, derived via immunoSEQ multiplex PCR, lists solely in-frame clones and lacks some. The data show roughly 270,000 clones, roughly 93% seen once. Sequencing was performed on peripheral blood, taken 28 days after the second AZD1222 dose. The receptors derive from an adult who received the AZD1222 COVID-19 vaccine.

This sequence joins TRBV24-1 and TRBJ1-5; no definite D call. This CDR3 is 13 amino acids long. V gave up 7 bases and J gave up 0 bases, with 6 bases separating them. Germline assignment: CDR1 KGHDR and CDR2 SFDVKD. The CDR3 here is CATRALSNQPQHF. CDR3 bases: TGTGCCACCAGGGCCCTTAGCAATCAGCCCCAGCATTTT.

This chain uses TRBV3-1 (or the pseudogene TRBV3-2) with TRBJ2-5, with 10 positions matching TRBD1. Unmatched junction bases numbered 4, after V lost 1 base and J lost 5 bases. The germline CDR1 and CDR2 sequences are LGHDT and YNNKEL (reference sequence). This CDR3 has 15 residues. This CDR3 is CASSQAPTGGETQYF. The DNA of the CDR3 is TGTGCCAGCAGCCAAGCCCCGACAGGGGGCGAGACCCAGTACTTC.

This chain connects TRBV19 to TRBJ1-5; 10 bases align to TRBD1. J lost 7 bases, V lost 7 bases, and 10 bases had no gene match. Germline loops: CDR1 LNHDA, CDR2 SQIVND (reference sequence). The CDR3 totals 15 residues. The CDR3 region is CASTQIDRGQQPQHF. CDR3 in DNA: TGTGCCAGTACCCAAATCGACAGGGGGCAACAGCCCCAGCATTTT.

The chain recombines TRBV7-9 with TRBJ1-1, with TRBD1 matching over 7 bases. The trim removed 5 bases at V and 1 base at J, leaving 7 bases unmatched. CDR3 length: 15 amino acids. CDR1 SEHNR and CDR2 FQNEAQ come from the germline V gene (reference sequence). The CDR3 DNA reads TGTGCCAGCAGCCATTTCCGGGACAGGAACACTGAAGCTTTCTTT. It specifies CASSHFRDRNTEAFF.

The chain uses TRBV3-1 (or the pseudogene TRBV3-2) and TRBJ2-2; no firm D call. V dropped 4 bases and J dropped 1 base, with 4 bases sitting between them. The CDR3 totals 13 residues. Germline V gene data show CDR1 as LGHDT and CDR2 as YNNKEL (reference sequence). DNA of the CDR3: TGTGCCAGCAGCCGAGTGAACACCGGGGAGCTGTTTTTT. Its protein product is CASSRVNTGELFF.

The rearrangement links TRBV3-1 (or the pseudogene TRBV3-2) to TRBJ1-2; D remains ambiguous. Trimming took 3 bases from V and 5 from J, leaving 10 bases between them. CDR1 is LGHDT, CDR2 YNNKEL, per germline (reference sequence). The CDR3 extends over 13 amino acids. This CDR3 reads CASSQGYLYGYTF. CDR3 sequence (DNA): TGTGCCAGCAGCCAGGGGTATCTTTATGGCTACACCTTC.

CDR3 residues: CASSSTSRWGFPSTDTQYF. The CDR3 DNA sequence: TGTGCCAGCAGTTCCACCTCCCGCTGGGGGTTCCCTAGCACAGATACGCAGTATTTT. V and J are TRBV28 and TRBJ2-3; either TRBD1 or TRBD2 may supply D (5 bases each). This CDR3 region has 19 residues. Trimming pared 4 bases from V and 0 bases from J, leaving 23 bases between. Germline CDR1 MDHEN, CDR2 SYDVKM.

The V gene is TRBV4-2, the J gene TRBJ1-5; D ambiguous. The CDR3 extends over 16 amino acids. The germline V and J ends were trimmed by 0 bases and 3 bases, with 12 bases remaining between them. Germline CDR1 and CDR2: LGHNA and YNFKEQ. The CDR3 DNA sequence: TGTGCCAGCAGCCAAGAACATGCGGGGTTCAATCAGCCCCAGCATTTT. Translated: CASSQEHAGFNQPQHF.

V gene TRBV4-2 combines with J gene TRBJ2-2, with 9 bases identical to TRBD2. Germline V gene sequence: CDR1 LGHNA, CDR2 YNFKEQ. V gave up 3 bases and J gave up 7 bases; unmatched junction bases: 18. CDR3 size: 19 residues. CDR3 nucleotide sequence: TGTGCCAGCAGCCAGGACCCCATTACTGGCGGGGGGGGGAACGGGGAGCTGTTTTTT. Its protein product is CASSQDPITGGGGNGELFF.

The chain uses TRBV19 and TRBJ1-6; a possible D gene is TRBD1 (5 bases). Per the germline V gene, CDR1 is LNHDA and CDR2 is SQIVND (reference sequence). The CDR3 contains 19 residues. Trimming removed 8 bases from V and 0 bases from J, with 23 bases in between. In DNA form, the CDR3 reads TGTGCCAGTCAAATTCCAGGGTTTATTCAAAGCTCCTATAATTCACCCCTCCACTTT. Encoded protein: CASQIPGFIQSSYNSPLHF.

This sequence joins TRBV30 and TRBJ2-3; 7 nucleotides agree with TRBD1. CDR1 is GTSNPN and CDR2 is SVGIG in the germline V gene (reference sequence). The CDR3 runs 12 residues. The J segment lost 0 bases and the V segment lost 8 bases, leaving 2 bases of the junction unmatched. CDR3 nucleotides: TGTGCCCGGGACAGTAGCACAGATACGCAGTATTTT. Protein: CARDSSTDTQYF.

This clone was seen once. The chain is built from TRBV5-1 and TRBJ1-1; TRBD1 agrees at 7 bases. The CDR3 has 13 residues. Trimming removed 4 bases from V and 8 bases from J; junction bases left unmatched: 8. Germline CDR1 is SGHRS and CDR2 is YFSETQ. CDR3: CASSLAQGGEAFF. DNA of the CDR3: TGCGCCAGCAGCCTAGCCCAGGGGGGGGAAGCTTTCTTT.

The rearrangement uses TRBV20-1 and TRBJ2-5; D gene uncertain. Germline CDR1 DFQATT, CDR2 SNEGSKA (reference sequence). The germline V and J ends were trimmed by 5 bases and 7 bases, with 11 bases remaining between them. The CDR3 extends over 11 amino acids. As DNA, the CDR3 is TGCAGTGCTTACCCGGTGGGGACCCAGTACTTC. It yields the protein CSAYPVGTQYF.

The J gene is TRBJ1-2, the V gene TRBV4-3, with 7 nucleotides matching TRBD1. Germline CDR1 and CDR2: LGHNA and YSLEER. The CDR3 contains 15 residues. Trimming at V came to 2 bases and at J to 2 bases, leaving 5 bases not matched to a gene. The CDR3 nucleotides are TGCGCCAGCAGCCAATCCGGGACAGCAAACTATGGCTACACCTTC. The encoded protein is CASSQSGTANYGYTF.

The count of this clone is one. This chain connects TRBV6-5 to TRBJ1-1; no clear D. The V and J ends lost 1 base and 5 bases respectively, with 2 bases between them. This CDR3 region has 11 residues. Germline CDR1 is MNHEY and CDR2 is SVGAGI. CDR3: CASSYWTEAFF. As DNA, the CDR3 is TGTGCCAGCAGTTACTGGACTGAAGCTTTCTTT.

The chain couples TRBV9 to TRBJ1-3; D gene unclear. Trimming removed 0 bases from V and 0 bases from J, with 10 bases in between. CDR1 is SGDLS, CDR2 YYNGEE, per germline. This CDR3 spans 16 amino acids. The CDR3 is CASSVGLGYSGNTIYF. CDR3 DNA: TGTGCCAGCAGCGTAGGACTGGGCTACTCTGGAAACACCATATATTTT.

CDR3: CASSLNEGAVGYTF. CDR3 in DNA: TGCGCCAGCAGCTTGAACGAGGGGGCAGTGGGCTACACCTTC. The J gene is TRBJ1-2, the V gene TRBV5-1; TRBD1 matches 7 bases. The germline V gene encodes CDR1 SGHRS and CDR2 YFSETQ. The CDR3 covers 14 residues. V lost 1 base, J lost 8 bases, and 8 bases stayed unmatched.

This chain connects TRBV7-3 to TRBJ2-3; tentatively, D is TRBD1 (7 bases). Germline V lookup: CDR1 SGHTA, CDR2 FQGTGA. Trimming stripped 3 bases from V and 1 base from J, with 11 bases between. CDR3 length: 15 amino acids. CDR3 sequence reads: CASSFQGGRTDTQYF. The CDR3 nucleotides are TGTGCCAGCAGCTTTCAGGGGGGACGCACAGATACGCAGTATTTT.

This clone was seen just once. CDR3 amino acids: CASSPLGWRTDTQYF. The CDR3 DNA reads as TGTGCCAGCAGCCCTCTAGGATGGAGGACAGATACGCAGTATTTT. This rearrangement joins TRBV7-2 to TRBJ2-3; a possible D gene is TRBD2 (5 bases). The CDR3 covers 15 residues. Per the germline V gene, CDR1 is SGHTA and CDR2 is FQGNSA. Trimming cost V 5 bases and J 3 bases, with 15 bases left between them. The full variable domain, in which reference TRBV7-2 and TRBJ2-3 provide the parts outside the CDR3, is GAGVSQSPSNKVTEKGKDVELRCDPISGHTALYWYRQSLGQGLEFLIYFQGNSAPDKSGLPSDRFSAERTGGSVSTLTIQRTQQEDSAVYLCASSPLGWRTDTQYFGPGTRLTVL.

The chain couples TRBV6-5 to TRBJ1-1; D uncertain. Germline CDR1 and CDR2: MNHEY and SVGAGI. The CDR3 sequence is 11 residues long. V lost 4 bases to trimming and J lost 5 bases, with 5 bases between them. The CDR3 sequence: CASSSGTEAFF. Here the CDR3 DNA reads TGTGCCAGCAGTTCGGGGACTGAAGCTTTCTTT.

CDR3 nucleotide sequence: TGCAGCGCACCCCGGGACAGCCAGGAAGCTTTCTTT. Protein sequence: CSAPRDSQEAFF. The rearrangement joins TRBV29-1 to TRBJ1-1; 7 nucleotides agree with TRBD1. V trimming: 7 bases; J trimming: 8 bases; junction bases outside the gene matches: 10. Germline CDR1 SQVTM, CDR2 ANQGSEA. CDR3 length equals 12 residues.

The V gene is TRBV5-6, the J gene TRBJ2-2, with 9 nucleotides matching TRBD1. The V gene end was trimmed by 2 bases and the J gene end by 3 bases; junction bases not matched to a gene: 5. The germline CDR1 and CDR2 sequences are SGHDT and YYEEEE. CDR3 length equals 16 residues. The CDR3 DNA is TGTGCCAGCAGCTTCCCGACAGGGGGGCACACCGGGGAGCTGTTTTTT. This translates into CASSFPTGGHTGELFF.

The rearrangement uses TRBV25-1 and TRBJ2-7; 7 nucleotides align to TRBD1. Germline CDR1 MGHDK, CDR2 SYGVNS. V dropped 3 bases and J dropped 1; count of bases not matched to a gene: 3. This CDR3 region has 14 residues. CDR3 nucleotide sequence: TGTGCCAGCAGTGAGGACAGGCGGTCCTACGAGCAGTACTTC. Its translation is CASSEDRRSYEQYF.

This chain joins TRBV25-1 and TRBJ2-2; D is ambiguous. The CDR3 is made up of 13 amino acids. V shed 4 bases and J shed 4 bases, with 7 bases lying between them. Germline V gives CDR1 MGHDK, CDR2 SYGVNS. CDR3 bases: TGTGCCAGCAGTGGGCTCTCCACCGGGGAGCTGTTTTTT. Protein: CASSGLSTGELFF.

As for this clone: Different DNA sequences within this sample yield the same CDR3. The J gene is TRBJ1-4, the V gene TRBV4-2; the D gene is possibly TRBD1 (6 bases). V shed 1 base and J shed 8 bases, with 14 bases lying between them. The CDR3 loop spans 15 amino acids. CDR1 and CDR2 (germline): LGHNA, YNFKEQ. CDR3 sequence reads: CASSQVLGGGEKLFF. CDR3 in DNA: TGTGCCAGCAGCCAAGTACTAGGGGGAGGGGAAAAACTGTTTTTT.

The rearrangement uses TRBV25-1 and TRBJ1-1; D is unresolved. This CDR3 is built from 15 residues. The ends were cut back, 5 bases at V and 5 bases at J, with 18 bases in the middle. The V gene's germline CDR1 is MGHDK and CDR2 SYGVNS. The CDR3 here is CASSLPGPRGTEAFF. In DNA, the CDR3 is TGTGCCAGCAGTTTACCCGGGCCCCGGGGAACTGAAGCTTTCTTT.

Written as DNA, the CDR3 is TGTGCCAGCAGTGGGGTCCAGAGGGCCTACGAGCAGTACTTC. It specifies CASSGVQRAYEQYF. This chain joins TRBV2 and TRBJ2-7, with a tentative D call TRBD2 (5 bases). The germline gives CDR1 SNHLY, CDR2 FYNNEI. The V gene lost 4 bases and the J gene lost 2 bases, with 12 bases spanning the gap. There are 14 residues in the CDR3.

V usage is TRBV18 and J usage is TRBJ1-5; TRBD1 aligns across 7 bases. J was trimmed by 3 bases and V by 4 bases; bases with no gene match: 3. Germline CDR1 and CDR2: KGHSH and LQKENI. CDR3 length: 14 residues. CDR3 nucleotides: TGTGCCAGCTCACAGGGACAGATCAATCAGCCCCAGCATTTT. The encoded protein is CASSQGQINQPQHF.

Written as DNA, the CDR3 is TGTGCCAGCAGCCAACTAGCGGGGGGGGAGCGCAGGTTCTTC. Protein product: CASSQLAGGERRFF. The chain uses TRBV3-1 (or the pseudogene TRBV3-2) and TRBJ2-1; the match to TRBD2 covers 12 bases. This CDR3 comprises 14 residues. Germline trimming cut 2 bases from V and 15 bases from J; bases unmatched to any gene: 8. Germline V lookup: CDR1 LGHDT, CDR2 YNNKEL (reference sequence).

The chain uses TRBV5-1 and TRBJ2-7; 7 bases map to TRBD1. This CDR3 region has 14 residues. CDR1 is SGHRS and CDR2 is YFSETQ in the germline V gene. The J segment lost 5 bases and the V segment lost 0 bases, leaving 5 bases of the junction unmatched. CDR3 DNA sequence: TGCGCCAGCAGCTTGGCAGGGGGTCCCCACGAGCAGTACTTC. Protein product: CASSLAGGPHEQYF.